The 18 T cell receptor beta chains below were found in one sample sequenced in a study of CD8+ T cells in alopecia areata. This sample's treatment: oral pan-JAK inhibitor, 5-10 mg twice daily. cDNA reverse transcribed from extracted RNA served as the sequencing template. Method: immunoSEQ multiplex PCR; TCRdb's copy keeps in-frame clones and lacks some. The table lists some 220,000 clones, more than 45% of them singletons. The specimen was CD4+ T cells sorted from blood, collected at week 4, from a patient treated with tofacitinib. The receptors derive from a human donor with alopecia areata.

The CDR3 region is CASSQEVGSAFF. The CDR3 DNA is TGCGCCAGCAGCCAAGAAGTGGGTTCGGCTTTCTTT. The chain combines TRBV4-1 with TRBJ1-1; D not resolved. The germline V gene encodes CDR1 MGHRA and CDR2 YSYEKL. Trimming took 0 bases from V and 11 from J, leaving 10 bases between them. The CDR3 has 12 residues.

The chain is built from TRBV2 and TRBJ2-3; the D gene is possibly TRBD2 (7 bases). The germline V and J ends were trimmed by 6 bases and 2 bases, with 15 bases remaining between them. CDR3 size: 15 residues. CDR1 is SNHLY and CDR2 is FYNNEI in the germline V gene. CDR3 sequence reads: CASRKWGGPTDTQYF. The CDR3 DNA reads as TGTGCCAGCAGGAAGTGGGGGGGGCCCACAGATACGCAGTATTTT.

The chain recombines TRBV5-1 with TRBJ2-7, with no clear D. The V gene's germline CDR1 is SGHRS and CDR2 YFSETQ. V was cut by 0 bases and J by 4 bases, with 8 bases left in between. The CDR3 is made up of 13 amino acids. The CDR3 DNA reads TGCGCCAGCAGCTTGGAGTCTAGGTACGAGCAGTACTTC. Translated, it gives CASSLESRYEQYF.

The J gene is TRBJ1-2, the V gene TRBV4-3; D is uncertain. With 1 base removed from V and 8 bases from J, the gap between germline ends came to 5 bases. CDR1 LGHNA and CDR2 YSLEER come from the germline V gene. The CDR3 is 11 residues long. CDR3 in amino acids: CASSQGSGYTF. The CDR3, as DNA: TGCGCCAGCAGCCAAGGGAGCGGCTACACCTTC.

V and J are TRBV7-2 and TRBJ2-3, with no clear D. Germline V gives CDR1 SGHTA, CDR2 FQGNSA. V lost 3 bases to trimming and J lost 2 bases, with 12 bases between them. The CDR3 runs 15 residues. The CDR3 sequence is CASSFGVRDTDTQYF. The CDR3 coding sequence is TGTGCCAGCAGCTTTGGGGTTAGGGACACAGATACGCAGTATTTT.

V is TRBV5-1 and J is TRBJ2-3; TRBD2 matches at 9 bases. V shed 2 bases, J shed 2 bases, and the junction held 6 bases outside the gene matches. Germline V gene lookup returns CDR1 SGHRS and CDR2 YFSETQ. The CDR3 is made up of 16 amino acids. CDR3 in DNA: TGCGCCAGCAGCTTTGTAGGACTAGCGAACACAGATACGCAGTATTTT. Protein product: CASSFVGLANTDTQYF.

The rearrangement uses TRBV15 and TRBJ2-7; 7 bases map to TRBD1. J gave up 4 bases and V 1 base, and 4 bases lay outside the gene matches. Per the germline V gene, CDR1 is LNHNV and CDR2 is YYDKDF (reference sequence). This CDR3 has 14 residues. The DNA for the CDR3 is TGTGCCACCAGCAGAGTAGGACAGGCATACGAGCAGTACTTC. Its translation is CATSRVGQAYEQYF.

This clone was detected only a few times. V is TRBV5-6 and J is TRBJ1-4; D not certain. Germline V gene lookup returns CDR1 SGHDT and CDR2 YYEEEE. The V gene lost 4 bases and the J gene lost 8 bases, with 9 bases spanning the gap. CDR3 size: 12 residues. The CDR3 loop is CASSPGKEKLFF. DNA for the CDR3: TGTGCCAGCAGCCCCGGAAAGGAAAAACTGTTTTTT.

This clone came up once. The chain combines TRBV2 with TRBJ2-1; 8 nucleotides align to TRBD1. Germline assignment: CDR1 SNHLY and CDR2 FYNNEI. The trim removed 7 bases at V and 6 bases at J, leaving 11 bases unmatched. The CDR3 totals 15 residues. The CDR3 sequence is CASTPGTGRLNEQFF. CDR3 sequence (DNA): TGTGCCAGCACCCCTGGGACAGGTCGGCTCAATGAGCAGTTCTTC.

The rearrangement links TRBV4-3 to TRBJ2-1; 8 bases are shared with TRBD2. The germline V gene has CDR1 LGHNA and CDR2 YSLEER. This CDR3 comprises 15 residues. Germline trimming cut 1 base from V and 4 bases from J; bases unmatched to any gene: 3. DNA of the CDR3: TGCGCCAGCAGCCAAGCACTAGCGGTTTACAATGAGCAGTTCTTC. This translates into CASSQALAVYNEQFF.

The V call is TRBV9, the J call TRBJ1-2; D uncertain. Trimming cost V 6 bases and J 2 bases, with 5 bases left between them. The germline V gene encodes CDR1 SGDLS and CDR2 YYNGEE. The CDR3 totals 11 residues. The CDR3 is CASKDNYGYTF. CDR3 DNA: TGTGCCAGCAAGGACAACTATGGCTACACCTTC.

This clone occurred a few times. The rearrangement links TRBV10-3 to TRBJ2-4; the D is unclear. Germline loops: CDR1 ENHRY, CDR2 SYGVKD. The length of the CDR3 is 12 residues. Deletions cut 0 bases from V and 10 bases from J, with 7 bases between. The CDR3 sequence: CAISESSLIQYF. The CDR3 DNA is TGTGCCATCAGTGAGTCGAGTCTAATTCAGTACTTC.

In its sample, this clone was seen once. The gene calls are TRBV2 and TRBJ1-2; D not resolved. The CDR3 length is 17 residues. The V end lost 4 bases, the J end lost 2 bases, and 20 bases lay between the germline ends. Germline CDR1 and CDR2: SNHLY and FYNNEI. CDR3 loop: CASSGPVSTLPNYGYTF. The CDR3 region has the DNA TGTGCCAGCAGTGGCCCCGTGTCTACCCTCCCCAACTATGGCTACACCTTC.

The chain uses TRBV29-1 and TRBJ2-4; tentatively, D is TRBD1 (6 bases). The CDR3 has 13 amino acids. V was cut by 6 bases and J by 6 bases, with 15 bases left in between. Germline V CDR1 and CDR2: SQVTM, ANQGSEA. This chain's CDR3 is CSVRGLRRNIQYF. CDR3 sequence (DNA): TGCAGCGTAAGGGGGTTGAGGAGAAACATTCAGTACTTC. Full variable domain (rest looked up from reference TRBV29-1 and TRBJ2-4): SAVISQKPSRDICQRGTSLTIQCQVDSQVTMMFWYRQQPGQSLTLIATANQGSEATYESGFVIDKFPISRPNLTFSTLTVSNMSPEDSSIYLCSVRGLRRNIQYFGAGTRLSVL.

The chain has TRBV10-3 and TRBJ1-2; no definite D call. V was pared by 3 bases and J by 3 bases, with 5 bases between. Germline V gene lookup returns CDR1 ENHRY and CDR2 SYGVKD. The CDR3 is 12 amino acids. As DNA, the CDR3 is TGTGCCATCAGTGACGTTCACTATGGCTACACCTTC. This codes for CAISDVHYGYTF.

Regarding this clone: A single base separates this from a much larger clone, so it may be a read error. The chain links TRBV27 to TRBJ1-5; no clear D gene. Trimming took 4 bases from V and 4 from J, leaving 8 bases between them. Germline CDR1 is MNHEY and CDR2 is SMNVEV (reference sequence). The CDR3 has 13 amino acids. The CDR3 loop reads CASSYTFNQPQHF. In DNA form, the CDR3 reads TGTGCCAGCAGTTACACGTTTAATCAGCCCCAGCATTTT.

This rearrangement joins TRBV11-2 to TRBJ2-5, with D possibly being TRBD2 (5 bases). V was shortened by 0 bases and J by 7 bases, with 18 bases between the two germline ends. Per the germline V gene, CDR1 is SGHAT and CDR2 is FQNNGV. The CDR3 runs 16 residues. CDR3 bases: TGTGCCAGCAGCTTAGAGGGTAGCGTGGACCGACCGACCCAGTACTTC. It yields the protein CASSLEGSVDRPTQYF.

The chain joins TRBV29-1 to TRBJ1-1; maybe TRBD1 (5 bases). In germline, CDR1 is SQVTM, CDR2 ANQGSEA. The CDR3 covers 13 residues. V dropped 3 bases and J dropped 5 bases, with 13 bases sitting between them. The CDR3 DNA reads as TGCAGCGTTGAGGGGGGAGGCGGGACTGAAGCTTTCTTT. Translated: CSVEGGGGTEAFF.